The source of this TCR beta chain is a study of shared T cell receptors in the human thymus listed by TCRdb under 2021. Background for the entire study: The study examined how the human thymus generates shared, self-reactive T-cell receptor alpha chains.

Library method: the immunoSEQ multiplex PCR assay. TCRdb stores this immuneACCESS table with in-frame sequences only. Part of the clones is absent; in the studies checked, under half of the shortfall reflects unresolved V genes, and no reason is known for the rest. This sample has 700,000 or so clones in its table, and 80% to 90% of those were observed once. The leading ten clones occupy 0.0095% to 0.013% of the sample. As concerns this clone: Its antigen is not yet known. Per-nucleotide qualities are absent, and no much larger clonotype sits a single base away.

The cysteine opens and the phenylalanine closes a CDR3 of 13 amino acids. Just the 39-base CDR3 DNA is kept, in frame starting at base 1. V is trimmed back by 10 bases and J by 7 bases, and the junction contains 12 bases that no gene match accounts for. CDR1 and CDR2 were assigned from the germline V gene as MGHDK and SYGVNS. The same sample was also studied in work on human thymus T cells. Per that second paper: Immunologically healthy infants undergoing open corrective cardiac surgery for congenital heart defects in Finland were used as donors. Thymus tissue was obtained as surgical resects removed during corrective cardiac surgery. Both the thymic and the peripheral blood repertoires appeared to show biased V and J gene segment usage. The related research found that thymic TCR repertoires overlapped highly between unrelated individuals. The study used seven to nine infant thymus samples plus four related peripheral blood samples to characterize TCR alpha and beta repertoires. The infant donors were 7 to 244 days old, and the cohort included roughly six males and a couple of females. After being mechanically released from the tissue, thymocytes were kept at -70 degrees C in pellets of 10-30 million cells. Genomic DNA was extracted from frozen cell pellets with a QIAsymphony instrument. The immunoSEQ multiplex PCR assay was used to amplify the TCRB and TCRAD loci from a standardized quantity of quality-controlled genomic DNA. Amplicons spanned the V(D)J region at a length sufficient to cover the CDR3 and identify V and J genes. The commercial immunoSEQ service was used to sequence amplicons on an Illumina platform. Primer bias and sequencing errors were corrected as previously described, and TCRAD and TCRB were defined on the basis of the IMGT database. Repertoires were analysed with immunoSEQ Analyzer 3.0 and VDJTools, covering basic statistics, V/J segment usage, diversity estimates, rarefaction and pairwise overlap. Chao1, ChaoE, Efron-Thisted, Shannon and inverse Simpson indices were used to estimate diversity, which was also estimated on datasets down-sampled to the smallest sample. Repertoire overlap was assessed by strict matching of CDR3 nucleotide sequence, V gene and J gene, and clustering was done by Jaccard-based multidimensional scaling. Thymus samples yielded on average around 800,000 unique TCRB clonotypes, compared with roughly 80,000 from blood samples.

The chain couples TRBV25-1 to TRBJ1-2, with 7 junctional bases fitting TRBD1. The origin of this receptor is a girl in the first two years of life with a congenital heart defect. Donor details come from another sample of the same person, matched by shared clones. The sequencing sample was made of thymocytes. The CDR3 reads as follows: CATHTGVPGGYTF. The DNA sequence is given as TGTGCCACCCATACAGGGGTCCCCGGTGGCTACACCTTC.